This T cell receptor beta chain emerged from a study of ipilimumab plus nivolumab after autologous stem cell transplantation. TCRdb's copy holds only in-frame clones and misses some; the assay was immunoSEQ multiplex PCR. This repertoire shows approximately 15,000 clones, around 85% found once; its top ten account for roughly 36%. The CDR3 is made up of 17 amino acids. Trimming shortened V by 5 bases and J by 4 bases, and 21 bases separated the two germline ends. Germline loops: CDR1 SEHNR, CDR2 FQNEAQ (reference sequence). The origin of this receptor is a male donor with diffuse large B-cell lymphoma. This chain links TRBV7-9 with TRBJ2-1, with D perhaps matching TRBD2 (6 bases). The sample consisted of PBMCs, taken in a trial of ipilimumab plus nivolumab as post-transplant consolidation. The CDR3 DNA sequence: TGTGCCAGCAGCACCGACGGGGCGCTAGCGTCTTACAATGAGCAGTTCTTC. Amino acids: CASSTDGALASYNEQFF.